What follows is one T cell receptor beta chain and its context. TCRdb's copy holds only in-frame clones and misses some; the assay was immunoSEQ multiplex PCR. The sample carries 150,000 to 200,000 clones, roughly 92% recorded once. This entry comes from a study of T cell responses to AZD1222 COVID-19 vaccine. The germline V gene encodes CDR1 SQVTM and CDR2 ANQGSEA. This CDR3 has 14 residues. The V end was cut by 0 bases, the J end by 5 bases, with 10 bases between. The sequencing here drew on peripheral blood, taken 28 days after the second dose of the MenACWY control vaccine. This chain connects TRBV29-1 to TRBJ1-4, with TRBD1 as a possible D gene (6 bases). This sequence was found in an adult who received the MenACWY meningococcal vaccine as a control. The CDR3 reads CSVEEAQGNEKLFF. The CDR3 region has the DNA TGCAGCGTTGAAGAAGCCCAGGGGAATGAAAAACTGTTTTTT.